This T cell receptor beta chain was sequenced for a study of cytotoxic CD8 clonotypes in ibrutinib-treated CLL. The protocol was immunoSEQ multiplex PCR, while the TCRdb copy is restricted to in-frame clones and leaves out a portion. The profile covers 130,000 to 150,000 clones, with around three quarters appearing a single time and about 13% taken by the ten largest. The material sequenced was PBMCs, taken after 12 months of ibrutinib treatment. The sequence was collected from a human donor with chronic lymphocytic leukemia.

This CDR3 is CASTQEGFGYTF. DNA of the CDR3: TGTGCCAGCACCCAGGAGGGGTTTGGCTACACCTTC. The V call is TRBV7-2, the J call TRBJ1-2, with TRBD1 as a possible D gene (5 bases). In germline, CDR1 is SGHTA, CDR2 FQGNSA. The ends were cut back, 7 bases at V and 7 bases at J, with 13 bases in the middle. The CDR3 is 12 residues long.